Reported below is one T cell receptor (beta chain). The CDR3 has 14 residues. The junction had 9 bases not matched to a gene; V was cut back by 6 bases and J by 6 bases. The germline V gene encodes CDR1 KGHSY and CDR2 FQNENV. This record belongs to a study of Ad26.COV2.S vaccination and SARS-CoV-2 variants. The wider study: By the intramuscular route, Ad26.COV2.S was given once, or twice 56 days apart.

The repertoire was sequenced with immunoSEQ multiplex PCR; TCRdb's copy has only in-frame clones and lacks some. The sample holds roughly 300,000 clones, roughly 90% seen once. Treatment noted: some 20 received Ad26.COV2.S at low or high dose, single or two shots; 5 received placebo; per-sample allocation not given. Collection of the samples took place on day 63 after the first injection of vaccine or placebo. The clonotype was recovered from a person between 18 and 65 years old who received the Ad26.COV2.S COVID-19 vaccine or a placebo. V gene TRBV16 combines with J gene TRBJ2-7; 9 positions agree with TRBD1. The sample here was peripheral blood, taken in a trial of Ad26.COV2.S vaccine versus placebo. DNA of the CDR3: TGTGCCAGCAGTCTCCGGACAGGGGCGAGCGAGCAGTACTTC. Translated: CASSLRTGASEQYF.